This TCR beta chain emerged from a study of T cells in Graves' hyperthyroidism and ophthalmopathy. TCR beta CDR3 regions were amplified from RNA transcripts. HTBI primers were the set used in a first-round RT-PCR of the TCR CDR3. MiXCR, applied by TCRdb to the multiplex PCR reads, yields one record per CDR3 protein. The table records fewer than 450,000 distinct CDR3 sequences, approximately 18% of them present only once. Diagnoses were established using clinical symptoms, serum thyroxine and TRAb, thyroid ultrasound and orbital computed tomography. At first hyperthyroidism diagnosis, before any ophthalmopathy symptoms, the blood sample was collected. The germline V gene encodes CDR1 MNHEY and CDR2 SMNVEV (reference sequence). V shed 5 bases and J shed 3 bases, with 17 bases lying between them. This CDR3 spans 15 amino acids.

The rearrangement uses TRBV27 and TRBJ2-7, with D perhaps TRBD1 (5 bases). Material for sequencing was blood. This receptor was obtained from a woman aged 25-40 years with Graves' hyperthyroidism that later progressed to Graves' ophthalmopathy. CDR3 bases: TGTGCCAGCAGTCTCCAGACAGCATCGGTCTACGAGCAGTACTTC. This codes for CASSLQTASVYEQYF.